Listed below are T cell receptor beta chains from one sample, sequenced in a study of OX40 agonist ivuxolimab in advanced cancers. Libraries were prepared by immunoSEQ multiplex PCR; TCRdb keeps only in-frame clonotypes and omits some of them. The sample has around 62,000 clones; roughly 91% are singletons. The sequenced sample was CD4+ or CD8+ T cells sorted from blood, obtained in a trial of the OX40 agonist ivuxolimab. These receptors were taken from an adult with an advanced solid tumor such as melanoma, head and neck, liver or kidney cancer. CDR3s include the opening cysteine and the closing phenylalanine or tryptophan. The order of the fields is clone size, V gene, D gene, J gene, CDR3 DNA, CDR3 protein. D genes are given only for firm matches. Expanded clones get a size class; other rows say once, few or many, or leave the size out.

abundance: once
v_gene: TRBV6-6
d_gene: TRBD2
j_gene: TRBJ2-7
CDR3nt: TGTGCCAGCAGTTACCTAGCGGGGACGTCCTACGAGCAGTACTTC
CDR3aa: CASSYLAGTSYEQYF

abundance: -
v_gene: TRBV19
d_gene: -
j_gene: TRBJ2-5
CDR3nt: TGTGCCTCCACCGGGTGGGGGGAAGAGACCCAGTACTTC
CDR3aa: CASTGWGEETQYF

abundance: -
v_gene: TRBV7-6
d_gene: TRBD2
j_gene: TRBJ2-5
CDR3nt: TGTGCCAGCAGCATCCAGACTAGCGGACAAGAGACCCAGTACTTC
CDR3aa: CASSIQTSGQETQYF

abundance: -
v_gene: TRBV10-3
d_gene: -
j_gene: TRBJ1-6
CDR3nt: TGTGCCATCAGCCCGGGACTAATTGATTCACCCCTCCACTTT
CDR3aa: CAISPGLIDSPLHF

abundance: -
v_gene: TRBV2
d_gene: -
j_gene: TRBJ1-2
CDR3nt: TGTGCCAGCAGTGAAGCGCTCGGGGTAAAGGGCTACACCTTC
CDR3aa: CASSEALGVKGYTF

abundance: once
v_gene: TRBV7-9
d_gene: -
j_gene: TRBJ2-5
CDR3nt: TGTGCCAGCAGCCGCGAGGTGGAGACCCAGTACTTC
CDR3aa: CASSREVETQYF

abundance: few
v_gene: TRBV6-1
d_gene: TRBD1
j_gene: TRBJ1-1
CDR3nt: TGTGCCAGCAGTGGACCCGGACAGGGTAAGGAAGCTTTCTTT
CDR3aa: CASSGPGQGKEAFF

abundance: -
v_gene: TRBV7-3
d_gene: -
j_gene: TRBJ2-7
CDR3nt: TGTGCCAGCAGCCAAACGGATGGCTACGAGCAGTACTTC
CDR3aa: CASSQTDGYEQYF

abundance: -
v_gene: TRBV6-5
d_gene: -
j_gene: TRBJ1-5
CDR3nt: TGTGCCAGCAGTGAAGGTCAGCCCCAGCATTTT
CDR3aa: CASSEGQPQHF

abundance: -
v_gene: TRBV5-4
d_gene: -
j_gene: TRBJ2-5
CDR3nt: TGTGCCAGCAGCTTCCGAGAAAGGGAGACCCAGTACTTC
CDR3aa: CASSFRERETQYF

abundance: -
v_gene: TRBV5-1
d_gene: -
j_gene: TRBJ2-1
CDR3nt: TGCGCCAGCAGCTCATCCTCGGCATCGTTCTCTTCGACCTACAATGAGCAGTTCTTC
CDR3aa: CASSSSSASFSSTYNEQFF

abundance: -
v_gene: TRBV7-9
d_gene: TRBD1
j_gene: TRBJ2-5
CDR3nt: TGTGCCAGCAGCTTAGCCGGGACAGGGGGGTCGGAGACCCAGTACTTC
CDR3aa: CASSLAGTGGSETQYF

abundance: once
v_gene: TRBV7-3
d_gene: -
j_gene: TRBJ2-3
CDR3nt: TGTGCCAGCAGCTTAGGTGCGCGGGCCACAGATACGCAGTATTTT
CDR3aa: CASSLGARATDTQYF

abundance: -
v_gene: TRBV30
d_gene: -
j_gene: TRBJ2-3
CDR3nt: TGTGCCTGGAGTACGGGCAGCACAGATACGCAGTATTTT
CDR3aa: CAWSTGSTDTQYF

abundance: -
v_gene: TRBV6-6
d_gene: -
j_gene: TRBJ2-1
CDR3nt: TGTGCCAGCAGGGGTGAGGGCCCCCTCACACAACAGTTCTTC
CDR3aa: CASRGEGPLTQQFF

abundance: -
v_gene: TRBV11-2
d_gene: TRBD1
j_gene: TRBJ2-7
CDR3nt: TGTGCCAGCAGCTCAGGGACAGGGGCCCTGGTGCAGTACTTC
CDR3aa: CASSSGTGALVQYF

abundance: -
v_gene: TRBV5-6
d_gene: TRBD1
j_gene: TRBJ1-2
CDR3nt: TGTGCCAGCAGCAGATCTTGGTCGGACAGGGGAATTAATGCCTATGGCTACACCTTC
CDR3aa: CASSRSWSDRGINAYGYTF

abundance: once
v_gene: TRBV27
d_gene: -
j_gene: TRBJ2-7
CDR3nt: TGTGCCAGCAGCCATCGCCCGGGGTACGAGCAGTACTTC
CDR3aa: CASSHRPGYEQYF

abundance: -
v_gene: TRBV15
d_gene: TRBD1
j_gene: TRBJ1-6
CDR3nt: TGTGCCACCAGCAGAGATCGTCAGGGGGATTCACCCCTCCACTTT
CDR3aa: CATSRDRQGDSPLHF

abundance: -
v_gene: TRBV7-9
d_gene: -
j_gene: TRBJ2-7
CDR3nt: TGCGCCAGCAGCCAAGCGTGGGGGATGTCCTACGAGCAGTACTTC
CDR3aa: CASSQAWGMSYEQYF

abundance: -
v_gene: TRBV6-4
d_gene: -
j_gene: TRBJ1-6
CDR3nt: TGTGCCTTAACAAGCCGGTCGGAGAATTCACCCCTCCACTTT
CDR3aa: CALTSRSENSPLHF

abundance: -
v_gene: TRBV5-1
d_gene: -
j_gene: TRBJ2-2
CDR3nt: TGCGCCAGCAGTTCGGGGGCTAGCGGCGCCGGGGAGCTGTTTTTT
CDR3aa: CASSSGASGAGELFF

abundance: -
v_gene: TRBV6-5
d_gene: -
j_gene: TRBJ1-1
CDR3nt: TGTGCCAGCAGTTCCGCCTTTCGGACGAACACTGAAGCTTTCTTT
CDR3aa: CASSSAFRTNTEAFF

abundance: -
v_gene: TRBV5-6
d_gene: TRBD2
j_gene: TRBJ2-5
CDR3nt: TGTGCCAGCAGCATCCCGGGACTAGCGGGGGTGGGTCAAGAGACCCAGTACTTC
CDR3aa: CASSIPGLAGVGQETQYF

abundance: once
v_gene: TRBV15
d_gene: -
j_gene: TRBJ2-1
CDR3nt: TGTGCCACCAGCAGAGACGGACTGATCAATGAGCAGTTCTTC
CDR3aa: CATSRDGLINEQFF

abundance: -
v_gene: TRBV7-9
d_gene: TRBD1
j_gene: TRBJ1-1
CDR3nt: TGTGCCAGCAGCCCGCGGGACAGGGGTGACACTGAAGCTTTCTTT
CDR3aa: CASSPRDRGDTEAFF

abundance: -
v_gene: TRBV7-2
d_gene: -
j_gene: TRBJ1-5
CDR3nt: TGTGCCAGCAGCTTAATTGTGGGCAATCAGCCCCAGCATTTT
CDR3aa: CASSLIVGNQPQHF

abundance: -
v_gene: TRBV2
d_gene: -
j_gene: TRBJ2-7
CDR3nt: TGTGCCAGCAGTGATGGGGGGACGCTGGGCTCCTACGAGCAGTACTTC
CDR3aa: CASSDGGTLGSYEQYF

abundance: -
v_gene: TRBV4-2
d_gene: TRBD2
j_gene: TRBJ2-3
CDR3nt: TGTGCCAGCAGCCAAGTGGCTAGCGGGGGCACTACTAGCACAGATACGCAGTATTTT
CDR3aa: CASSQVASGGTTSTDTQYF

abundance: -
v_gene: TRBV6-4
d_gene: -
j_gene: TRBJ1-2
CDR3nt: TGTGCCAGCAGTCCAGGGGCGGAGGGCTACACCTTC
CDR3aa: CASSPGAEGYTF

abundance: -
v_gene: TRBV12-5
d_gene: -
j_gene: TRBJ2-7
CDR3nt: TGTGCTAGTGGTTTGGTGGATCAGCCTAATTACGAGCAGTACTTC
CDR3aa: CASGLVDQPNYEQYF

abundance: -
v_gene: TRBV15
d_gene: TRBD1
j_gene: TRBJ1-2
CDR3nt: TGTGCCACCAGCAGAGGGACAGGGCTTAACTATGGCTACACCTTC
CDR3aa: CATSRGTGLNYGYTF